A single sample gave rise to the 23 T cell receptor beta chains below, sequenced in a study of blood T cell repertoires in COVID-19 (dated by TCRdb to the early 2020s). To prepare the library, the immunoSEQ multiplex PCR assay was applied. TCRdb stores this immuneACCESS table with in-frame sequences only. Part of the clones is absent; in the studies checked, under half of the shortfall reflects unresolved V genes, and no reason is known for the rest. Recorded for this sample are about 250,000 clones; 60% to 75% of them occurred a single time. 3.3% of the sample is in the top ten clones. The specimen was peripheral blood. These receptors were obtained from a woman at least 80 years old with acute or convalescent COVID-19.

The chain is built from TRBV7-8 and TRBJ2-3, with no clear D. V lost 5 bases to trimming and J lost 5 bases, with 8 bases between them. The CDR3 consists of 12 residues. CDR1 and CDR2 from the germline V gene are SGHVS and FQNEAQ. This chain's CDR3 is CASSPARDTQYF. The CDR3 nucleotides read TGTGCCAGCAGCCCTGCTAGAGATACGCAGTATTTT.

The chain links TRBV25-1 to TRBJ2-4; possible D gene TRBD1, 5 bases. The germline V gene encodes CDR1 MGHDK and CDR2 SYGVNS. The CDR3 totals 15 residues. V lost 4 bases to trimming and J lost 6 bases, with 16 bases between them. The CDR3 region has the DNA TGTGCCAGCAGTGTTTCAAGGGGTCTACTAAACATTCAGTACTTC. Translated, it gives CASSVSRGLLNIQYF.

The genes are TRBV11-3 and TRBJ2-5, with 7 bases identical to TRBD2. CDR1 SGHNT and CDR2 YENEEA come from the germline V gene. There are 17 residues in the CDR3. The ends lost 1 base at V and 2 bases at J; junction bases unmatched: 10. The CDR3 DNA reads as TGTGCCAGCAGCTTAGGTAGCGGAGCGGGGCTACAAGAGACCCAGTACTTC. Its translation is CASSLGSGAGLQETQYF.

The rearrangement links TRBV7-9 to TRBJ1-2; 7 nucleotides agree with TRBD1. The CDR3 has 16 residues. J lost 3 bases, V lost 1 base, and 8 bases had no gene match. CDR1 and CDR2 (germline): SEHNR, FQNEAQ (reference sequence). As DNA, the CDR3 is TGTGCCAGCAGCTTAGGCGGGAAGGGGGCCCACTATGGCTACACCTTC. This sequence encodes CASSLGGKGAHYGYTF.

The genes are TRBV5-1 and TRBJ2-2, with D unresolved. Trimming left V 0 bases short and J 10 bases short, with 4 bases between. The germline gives CDR1 SGHRS, CDR2 YFSETQ. The CDR3 contains 11 residues. Here the CDR3 reads CASSLALELFF. The CDR3 DNA is TGCGCCAGCAGCTTGGCCTTGGAGCTGTTTTTT.

The V call is TRBV3-1 (or the pseudogene TRBV3-2), the J call TRBJ1-5; 8 bases align to TRBD1. J gave up 2 bases and V 5 bases, and 5 bases lay outside the gene matches. CDR1 and CDR2 from the germline V gene are LGHDT and YNNKEL (reference sequence). CDR3 length equals 15 residues. DNA of the CDR3: TGTGCCAGCAGCTCCCTGGGACAGGGCAATCAGCCCCAGCATTTT. This gives the protein CASSSLGQGNQPQHF.

The chain is built from TRBV7-9 and TRBJ2-1; D gene ambiguous. The V and J ends lost 2 bases and 0 bases respectively, with 8 bases between them. Looked up from germline, CDR1 is SEHNR and CDR2 is FQNEAQ (reference sequence). The CDR3 has 15 residues. CDR3 bases: TGTGCCAGCAGCTTATCCCGCGCCTCCTACAATGAGCAGTTCTTC. It translates to CASSLSRASYNEQFF.

This clone was recorded once. CDR3 DNA sequence: TGTGCCAGCAGTTTTAATAATAACAATGAGCAGTTCTTC. It is translated as CASSFNNNNEQFF. This chain uses TRBV28 with TRBJ2-1; D ambiguous. With 3 bases removed from V and 5 bases from J, the gap between germline ends came to 8 bases. The CDR3 loop spans 13 amino acids. Germline V gives CDR1 MDHEN, CDR2 SYDVKM.

The chain combines TRBV27 with TRBJ2-7; 10 bases agree with TRBD2. V dropped 6 bases and J dropped 1; count of bases not matched to a gene: 3. Germline assignment: CDR1 MNHEY and CDR2 SMNVEV (reference sequence). The CDR3 has 14 amino acids. The CDR3: CASRGLAKSYEQYF. In nucleotides, the CDR3 is TGTGCCAGCAGGGGACTAGCGAAATCCTACGAGCAGTACTTC.

V gene TRBV5-1 combines with J gene TRBJ1-1; possible D gene TRBD1, 5 bases. Trimming shortened V by 3 bases and J by 5 bases, and 17 bases separated the two germline ends. The CDR3 totals 15 residues. CDR1 and CDR2 from the germline V gene are SGHRS and YFSETQ. The CDR3 protein is CASSSGEGIMTEAFF. DNA of the CDR3: TGCGCCAGCAGCTCGGGGGAGGGGATTATGACTGAAGCTTTCTTT. The entire variable domain, with the rest obtained from reference TRBV5-1 and TRBJ1-1, is as follows: KAGVTQTPRYLIKTRGQQVTLSCSPISGHRSVSWYQQTPGQGLQFLFEYFSETQRNKGNFPGRFSGRQFSNSRSEMNVSTLELGDSALYLCASSSGEGIMTEAFFGQGTRLTVV.

This sequence joins TRBV20-1 and TRBJ2-1; 7 nucleotides align to TRBD2. Germline values: CDR1 DFQATT, CDR2 SNEGSKA (reference sequence). V dropped 3 bases and J dropped 6; count of bases not matched to a gene: 5. This CDR3 spans 13 amino acids. The CDR3 sequence is CSASGLAVNEQFF. CDR3 sequence (DNA): TGCAGTGCTAGTGGGCTAGCGGTCAATGAGCAGTTCTTC.

This clone was counted between two and nine times. The chain recombines TRBV12-3 or TRBV12-4 with TRBJ1-2; possibly TRBD1 for D (5 bases). The length of the CDR3 is 13 residues. V shed 6 bases and J shed 8 bases, with 16 bases lying between them. The CDR3 nucleotides read TGTGCCAGCAGCCCGGCTGCAGGGAAAGGCTACACCTTC. Translation gives CASSPAAGKGYTF.

This chain links TRBV12-3 or TRBV12-4 with TRBJ1-1; TRBD1 aligns across 8 bases. The CDR3 sequence is 13 residues long. The J segment lost 3 bases and the V segment lost 6 bases, leaving 3 bases of the junction unmatched. CDR3 sequence reads: CASRKQGDTEAFF. The CDR3 DNA sequence: TGTGCCAGCAGAAAACAGGGGGACACTGAAGCTTTCTTT.

The rearrangement uses TRBV5-4 and TRBJ1-1; no clear D gene. Germline CDR1 reads SGHNT; CDR2 reads YYREEE (reference sequence). Between the trimmed V and J ends, which lost 0 bases and 3 bases, there was a span of 9 bases. This CDR3 has 14 residues. CDR3 residues: CASSLGSGDTEAFF. The DNA for the CDR3 is TGTGCCAGCAGCTTGGGGAGTGGCGACACTGAAGCTTTCTTT.

This chain connects TRBV5-1 to TRBJ1-4; no reliable D call. The CDR3 is made up of 14 amino acids. V was pared by 4 bases and J by 7 bases, with 14 bases between. Germline CDR1 and CDR2: SGHRS and YFSETQ. In DNA, the CDR3 is TGCGCCAGCAGCCCGGGAGAGCGAACTGAAAAACTGTTTTTT. Its protein is CASSPGERTEKLFF.

The chain combines TRBV19 with TRBJ2-1; D is perhaps TRBD1 (7 bases). Germline CDR1 reads LNHDA; CDR2 reads SQIVND (reference sequence). V lost 5 bases, J lost 0 bases, and 14 bases lay in between. The CDR3 consists of 16 residues. CDR3 sequence (DNA): TGTGCCAGTAGTTGGGCAGGGGGGAGCTCCTACAATGAGCAGTTCTTC. It translates to CASSWAGGSSYNEQFF.

The chain employs TRBV3-1 (or the pseudogene TRBV3-2) and TRBJ1-1, with D perhaps matching TRBD1 (5 bases). CDR3 length: 13 residues. The germline V gene has CDR1 LGHDT and CDR2 YNNKEL (reference sequence). With 3 bases removed from V and 4 bases from J, the gap between germline ends came to 9 bases. The CDR3 DNA reads TGTGCCAGCAGCCAGAGCAGGGCCACTGAAGCTTTCTTT. Encoded protein: CASSQSRATEAFF.

The chain is built from TRBV3-1 (or the pseudogene TRBV3-2) and TRBJ2-3; D uncertain. V gave up 4 bases and J gave up 2 bases, with 7 bases separating them. The germline CDR1 and CDR2 sequences are LGHDT and YNNKEL (reference sequence). This CDR3 comprises 13 residues. CDR3 nucleotides: TGTGCCAGCAGCCCCCCTTACACAGATACGCAGTATTTT. Its translation is CASSPPYTDTQYF.

The J gene is TRBJ1-1, the V gene TRBV30; TRBD1 aligns across 9 bases. This CDR3 spans 13 amino acids. J lost 4 bases, V lost 3 bases, and 3 bases had no gene match. The germline CDR1 and CDR2 sequences are GTSNPN and SVGIG (reference sequence). The CDR3 sequence: CAWSGQGFTEAFF. CDR3 nucleotides: TGTGCCTGGAGCGGACAGGGGTTCACTGAAGCTTTCTTT. Full variable domain (missing parts from reference TRBV30 and TRBJ1-1): SQTIHQWPATLVQPVGSPLSLECTVEGTSNPNLYWYRQAAGRGLQLLFYSVGIGQISSEVPQNLSASRPQDRQFILSSKKLLLSDSGFYLCAWSGQGFTEAFFGQGTRLTVV.

The chain recombines TRBV7-8 with TRBJ2-3; 7 bases map to TRBD2. The length of the CDR3 is 14 residues. V trimming: 3 bases; J trimming: 5 bases; junction bases outside the gene matches: 5. Germline lookup yields CDR1 SGHVS and CDR2 FQNEAQ. CDR3 in amino acids: CASSLGGFKDTQYF. The CDR3 bases are TGTGCCAGCAGCTTGGGGGGGTTTAAAGATACGCAGTATTTT.

This chain uses TRBV19 with TRBJ1-1, with D unresolved. The germline gives CDR1 LNHDA, CDR2 SQIVND (reference sequence). The CDR3 covers 13 residues. The ends were cut back, 3 bases at V and 3 bases at J, with 8 bases in the middle. CDR3 in amino acids: CASSMYVDTEAFF. The CDR3, as DNA: TGTGCCAGTAGTATGTATGTAGACACTGAAGCTTTCTTT.

The J gene is TRBJ2-3, the V gene TRBV3-1 (or the pseudogene TRBV3-2); the match to TRBD2 covers 9 bases. V shed 3 bases and J 11 bases; nucleotides not matched to a gene: 12. The germline V gene encodes CDR1 LGHDT and CDR2 YNNKEL (reference sequence). The CDR3 length is 15 residues. The chain's CDR3 is CASSHPSGVGPGQYF. In DNA form, the CDR3 reads TGTGCCAGCAGCCATCCTAGCGGGGTAGGCCCAGGGCAGTATTTT.

The chain couples TRBV5-1 to TRBJ2-5, with 9 bases identical to TRBD2. Looked up from germline, CDR1 is SGHRS and CDR2 is YFSETQ. This CDR3 is 15 amino acids long. Unmatched junction bases numbered 4, after V lost 0 bases and J lost 4 bases. CDR3 sequence: CASSLASGIPETQYF. The CDR3 DNA follows: TGCGCCAGCAGCTTGGCTAGCGGGATCCCAGAGACCCAGTACTTC.